Shown below are 22 T cell receptor beta chains from a single sample sequenced in a study of blood T cell repertoires in COVID-19. The method was immunoSEQ multiplex PCR; TCRdb's version includes in-frame clones alone and lacks a portion of them. Here the sample spans around 68,000 clones, 82% being singletons. The sample comprised peripheral blood. The receptors come from an elderly man with active COVID-19.

In this sample, this clone turned up once. The J gene is TRBJ2-1, the V gene TRBV6-5; TRBD2 matches at 11 bases. The J segment lost 5 bases and the V segment lost 4 bases, leaving 4 bases of the junction unmatched. CDR1 MNHEY and CDR2 SVGAGI come from the germline V gene. CDR3 size: 15 residues. As DNA, the CDR3 is TGTGCCAGCAGTTCACTAGCGGGGGCGAACAATGAGCAGTTCTTC. It yields the protein CASSSLAGANNEQFF.

This clone is a singleton in its sample. This chain uses TRBV11-2 with TRBJ2-7; 12 bases align to TRBD2. V shed 5 bases, J shed 7 bases, and the junction held 9 bases outside the gene matches. Germline values: CDR1 SGHAT, CDR2 FQNNGV. This CDR3 spans 15 amino acids. Written as DNA, the CDR3 is TGTGCCAGCAGCCGAGAACTAGCGGGAGGTGGAGAGCAGTACTTC. Amino acids: CASSRELAGGGEQYF.

The CDR3 DNA follows: TGTGCCAGCAGCTTAGGAACAGGGCCCACCTACGAGCAGTACTTC. This sequence encodes CASSLGTGPTYEQYF. The genes are TRBV11-2 and TRBJ2-7; tentative D call: TRBD1 (6 bases). Germline assignment: CDR1 SGHAT and CDR2 FQNNGV. Trimming left V 1 base short and J 2 bases short, with 12 bases between. The CDR3 is 15 amino acids.

As concerns this clone: This sample also contains other DNA sequences that code for the same CDR3. The V and J genes are TRBV6-2 or TRBV6-3 and TRBJ1-5; no reliable D call. The CDR3 is 15 amino acids. Germline CDR1 reads MNHEY; CDR2 reads SVGEGT. The V end lost 2 bases, the J end lost 2 bases, and 10 bases lay between the germline ends. The CDR3 region has the DNA TGTGCCAGCAGTTACGGGCGGGTAGGCAATCAGCCCCAGCATTTT. It translates to CASSYGRVGNQPQHF.

The CDR3 region is CASSPGQGGADTQYF. In DNA form, the CDR3 reads TGCGCCAGCAGCCCGGGACAGGGGGGAGCAGATACGCAGTATTTT. The chain has TRBV5-1 and TRBJ2-3, with 11 positions matching TRBD1. With V trimmed by 4 bases and J by 4 bases, 5 bases remained unmatched. The CDR3 is made up of 15 amino acids. CDR1 SGHRS and CDR2 YFSETQ come from the germline V gene. Combining the CDR3 with reference TRBV5-1 and TRBJ2-3 gives the whole variable domain KAGVTQTPRYLIKTRGQQVTLSCSPISGHRSVSWYQQTPGQGLQFLFEYFSETQRNKGNFPGRFSGRQFSNSRSEMNVSTLELGDSALYLCASSPGQGGADTQYFGPGTRLTVL.

The V and J genes are TRBV7-2 and TRBJ2-5; D remains ambiguous. Trimming stripped 6 bases from V and 1 base from J, with 15 bases between. This CDR3 region has 15 residues. Germline V gives CDR1 SGHTA, CDR2 FQGNSA. The CDR3 here is CASRLRPWSQETQYF. CDR3 in DNA: TGTGCCAGCAGGCTAAGACCCTGGAGCCAAGAGACCCAGTACTTC.

Written as DNA, the CDR3 is TGTGCCAGTAGGCTTGCTAGCGGGTCCTACAATGAGCAGTTCTTC. It is translated as CASRLASGSYNEQFF. The genes are TRBV19 and TRBJ2-1; the match to TRBD2 covers 8 bases. The CDR3 runs to 15 residues. Germline assignment: CDR1 LNHDA and CDR2 SQIVND (reference sequence). V was clipped by 6 bases and J by 1 base; unmatched bases: 5.

This chain links TRBV9 with TRBJ2-3, with TRBD2 matching over 13 bases. With 2 bases clipped from V and 6 bases from J, the junction kept 3 bases outside the gene matches. The length of the CDR3 is 15 residues. Germline V gene sequence: CDR1 SGDLS, CDR2 YYNGEE. CDR3 amino acids: CASSVGTSGMDTQYF. Here the CDR3 DNA reads TGTGCCAGCAGCGTTGGGACTAGCGGGATGGATACGCAGTATTTT.

The gene calls are TRBV6-6 and TRBJ2-3; 7 bases align to TRBD2. This CDR3 has 16 amino acids. After removal of 2 bases from V and 5 bases from J, the junction contained 10 bases not matched to a gene. The germline gives CDR1 MNHNY, CDR2 SVGAGI (reference sequence). CDR3 DNA: TGTGCCAGCAGTTACAATCCGACGGGGGGACTAGATACGCAGTATTTT. Translating gives CASSYNPTGGLDTQYF.

The V and J genes are TRBV5-6 and TRBJ1-5; D is possibly TRBD1 (5 bases). V lost 6 bases to trimming and J lost 2 bases, with 15 bases between them. Germline V lookup: CDR1 SGHDT, CDR2 YYEEEE. This CDR3 region has 15 residues. This CDR3 reads CASTFWGSGNQPQHF. DNA for the CDR3: TGTGCCAGCACCTTTTGGGGCAGCGGCAATCAGCCCCAGCATTTT.

The chain has TRBV28 and TRBJ1-1; D remains ambiguous. Germline-derived CDR1 and CDR2 are MDHEN and SYDVKM. The CDR3 is 12 amino acids. V was trimmed by 5 bases and J by 10 bases, leaving 14 bases between them. DNA of the CDR3: TGTGCCAGCAGTATACGGGTCGGAGGAGCTTTCTTT. Translation: CASSIRVGGAFF.

This clone counts as medium-sized. This chain uses TRBV19 with TRBJ2-7; D might be TRBD1 (5 bases). There are 15 residues in the CDR3. Trimming stripped 3 bases from V and 0 bases from J, with 12 bases between. Germline assignment: CDR1 LNHDA and CDR2 SQIVND (reference sequence). The CDR3, as DNA: TGTGCCAGTAGTATCCCCGGCAGGGCCTCCTACGAGCAGTACTTC. It specifies CASSIPGRASYEQYF.

The chain links TRBV9 to TRBJ2-1; the match to TRBD2 covers 7 bases. The CDR3 extends over 15 amino acids. With 2 bases clipped from V and 1 base from J, the junction kept 3 bases outside the gene matches. CDR1 and CDR2 from the germline V gene are SGDLS and YYNGEE. CDR3 sequence reads: CASSVRAGSYNEQFF. The CDR3 coding sequence is TGTGCCAGCAGCGTTAGAGCGGGGTCCTACAATGAGCAGTTCTTC. The full variable domain, its missing parts supplied by reference TRBV9 and TRBJ2-1, is DSGVTQTPKHLITATGQRVTLRCSPRSGDLSVYWYQQSLDQGLQFLIQYYNGEERAKGNILERFSAQQFPDLHSELNLSSLELGDSALYFCASSVRAGSYNEQFFGPGTRLTVL.

This clone was counted a single time. A read error may account for a junction end that differs from germline. V gene TRBV19 combines with J gene TRBJ1-1; 7 bases match TRBD1. This CDR3 is built from 14 residues. CDR1 and CDR2 (germline): LNHDA, SQIVND (reference sequence). CDR3 protein: CASSVDRAIGEAFF. The CDR3 nucleotides are TGTGCCAGTAGTGTAGACAGGGCTATTGGTGAAGCTTTCTTT.

The V gene is TRBV20-1, the J gene TRBJ1-1; D may be TRBD1 (6 bases). The V end lost 3 bases, the J end lost 3 bases, and 17 bases lay between the germline ends. CDR1 and CDR2 from the germline V gene are DFQATT and SNEGSKA (reference sequence). The CDR3 is made up of 15 amino acids. The CDR3 region is CSASRPGARYTEAFF. Here the CDR3 DNA reads TGCAGTGCTAGTAGACCAGGGGCTAGGTACACTGAAGCTTTCTTT.

The rearrangement joins TRBV28 to TRBJ1-2, with unresolved D. The CDR3 is 14 amino acids. V was cut by 5 bases and J by 1 base, with 11 bases left in between. Germline lookup yields CDR1 MDHEN and CDR2 SYDVKM. The CDR3 region is CASSVRRLNYGYTF. CDR3 DNA sequence: TGTGCCAGCAGTGTCCGGAGGCTTAACTATGGCTACACCTTC.

V and J are TRBV18 and TRBJ2-6, with D maybe TRBD1 (6 bases). Germline lookup yields CDR1 KGHSH and CDR2 LQKENI. Trimming took 6 bases from V and 0 from J, leaving 18 bases between them. CDR3 size: 18 residues. CDR3 DNA: TGTGCCAGCTCCGGCCCGGGACAAGTTTCCTCTGGGGCCAACGTCCTGACTTTC. Encoded protein: CASSGPGQVSSGANVLTF. The whole variable domain, filled in from reference TRBV18 and TRBJ2-6, reads NAGVMQNPRHLVRRRGQEARLRCSPMKGHSHVYWYRQLPEEGLKFMVYLQKENIIDESGMPKERFSAEFPKEGPSILRIQQVVRGDSAAYFCASSGPGQVSSGANVLTFGAGSRLTVL.

The genes are TRBV5-4 and TRBJ2-5; D gene unclear. The CDR3 is 13 residues long. Germline CDR1 and CDR2: SGHNT and YYREEE (reference sequence). V gave up 0 bases and J gave up 5 bases, with 8 bases separating them. CDR3 bases: TGTGCCAGCAGCTTGGCTTTGAGGGAGACCCAGTACTTC. It is translated as CASSLALRETQYF.

This sequence joins TRBV9 and TRBJ2-3; 7 bases match TRBD2. J lost 4 bases, V lost 0 bases, and 14 bases had no gene match. This CDR3 comprises 18 residues. CDR1 is SGDLS and CDR2 is YYNGEE in the germline V gene. The CDR3 bases are TGTGCCAGCAGCGTAGGAAGTTGGGGGGGAGGGCCCTCAGATACGCAGTATTTT. Translating it yields CASSVGSWGGGPSDTQYF.

The V gene is TRBV19, the J gene TRBJ1-2, with 7 bases aligning to TRBD1. V lost 5 bases to trimming and J lost 0 bases; unmatched junction nucleotides: 6. The CDR3 is made up of 15 amino acids. CDR1 is LNHDA, CDR2 SQIVND, per germline (reference sequence). The CDR3 nucleotides are TGTGCCAGTAGTCCCCGGACAGGAGCTAACTATGGCTACACCTTC. Its translation: CASSPRTGANYGYTF.

The chain couples TRBV4-3 to TRBJ1-2, with D uncertain. With 2 bases removed from V and 4 bases from J, the gap between germline ends came to 8 bases. The CDR3 contains 13 residues. Germline V CDR1 and CDR2: LGHNA, YSLEER. CDR3 sequence: CASSQRGAYGYTF. The DNA for the CDR3 is TGCGCCAGCAGCCAACGGGGTGCCTATGGCTACACCTTC.

The rearrangement uses TRBV6-1 and TRBJ1-5; a weak D match, TRBD1 (6 bases). Germline CDR1 is MNHNS and CDR2 is SASEGT. The V gene lost 3 bases and the J gene lost 0 bases, with 15 bases spanning the gap. The CDR3 length is 17 residues. In nucleotides, the CDR3 is TGTGCCAGCAGTGAGGGGGCAGCCTTACTTAGCAATCAGCCCCAGCATTTT. This translates into CASSEGAALLSNQPQHF.